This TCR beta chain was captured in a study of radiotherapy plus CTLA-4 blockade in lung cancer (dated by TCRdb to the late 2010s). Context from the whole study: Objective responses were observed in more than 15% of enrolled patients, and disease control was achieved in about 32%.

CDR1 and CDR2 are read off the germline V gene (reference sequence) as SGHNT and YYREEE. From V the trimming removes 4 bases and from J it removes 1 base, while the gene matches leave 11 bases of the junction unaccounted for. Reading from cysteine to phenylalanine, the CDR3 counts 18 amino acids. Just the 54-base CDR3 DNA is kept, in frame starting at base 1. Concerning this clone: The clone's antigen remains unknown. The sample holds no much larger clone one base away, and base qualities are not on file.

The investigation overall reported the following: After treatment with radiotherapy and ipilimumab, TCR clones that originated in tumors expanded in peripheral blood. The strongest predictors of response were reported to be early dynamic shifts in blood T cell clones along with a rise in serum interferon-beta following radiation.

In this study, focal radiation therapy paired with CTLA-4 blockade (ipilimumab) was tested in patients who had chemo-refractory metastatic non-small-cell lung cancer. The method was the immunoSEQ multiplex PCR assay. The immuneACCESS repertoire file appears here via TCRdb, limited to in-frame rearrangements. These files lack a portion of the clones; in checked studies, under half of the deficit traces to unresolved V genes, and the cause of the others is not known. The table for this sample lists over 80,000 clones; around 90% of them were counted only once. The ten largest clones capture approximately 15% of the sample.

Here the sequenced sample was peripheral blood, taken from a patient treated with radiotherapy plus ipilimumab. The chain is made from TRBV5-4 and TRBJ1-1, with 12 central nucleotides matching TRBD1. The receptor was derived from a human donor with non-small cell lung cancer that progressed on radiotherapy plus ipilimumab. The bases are TGTGCCAGCAGCACCGGGACAGGGGGCTTCCTACGGAACACTGAAGCTTTCTTT. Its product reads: CASSTGTGGFLRNTEAFF.